These T cell receptor beta chains were read from a single sample in a study of cytomegalovirus exposure and HLA in healthy donors. The repertoire was sequenced with immunoSEQ multiplex PCR; TCRdb's copy has only in-frame clones and lacks some. This table has around 120,000 clones, roughly 69% appearing once. Sequenced input: PBMCs. The receptors here all came from a woman in her forties in good health and CMV-seropositive. The CDR3 runs from the conserved cysteine through the conserved F or W. A D gene is named only where the DNA matches it firmly. Only some rows state a clone size, as once, few, many or a class for expanded clones.

size | D | J | V | DNA | CDR3
NA | NA | TRBJ1-3 | TRBV2 | TGTGCCAGCAGATCCTCGGGGGGCGGAAACACCATATATTTT | CASRSSGGGNTIYF
NA | TRBD1 | TRBJ1-2 | TRBV7-9 | TGTGCCAGCAGCTTCTCGGGACAGGGTGTTGGCTACACCTTC | CASSFSGQGVGYTF
NA | TRBD2 | TRBJ2-7 | TRBV7-2 | TGTGCCAGCAGACGGAGGACTAGCGCCTCCTACGAGCAGTACTTC | CASRRRTSASYEQYF
NA | TRBD1 | TRBJ1-1 | TRBV5-1 | TGCGCCAGCAAGGGGCCCCAGGGACAGGCAACCGAAGCTTTCTTT | CASKGPQGQATEAFF
NA | NA | TRBJ2-7 | TRBV6-1 | TGTGCCACTAACTCATTGACAGGATACTACGAGCAGTACTTC | CATNSLTGYYEQYF
NA | NA | TRBJ2-5 | TRBV4-2 | TGTGCCAGCAGCCAGACCGACGGACTGGCCGCCCAAGAGACCCAGTACTTC | CASSQTDGLAAQETQYF
NA | TRBD1 | TRBJ1-1 | TRBV4-1 | TGCGCCAGCAGCACGCCCGGGACAGAGAACACTGAAGCTTTCTTT | CASSTPGTENTEAFF
few | NA | TRBJ2-7 | TRBV7-2 | TGTGCCAGCAACGAGGACTCGGGTAGGGTCGAGCAGTACTTC | CASNEDSGRVEQYF
NA | TRBD1 | TRBJ2-7 | TRBV5-1 | TGCGCCAGCAGCTTGAGGGACAGGGGCTACGAGCAGTACTTC | CASSLRDRGYEQYF
NA | TRBD2 | TRBJ2-7 | TRBV6-1 | TGTGCCAGCAGCAGCGGGACTAGTTTCTCCGAGCAGTACTTC | CASSSGTSFSEQYF
NA | TRBD1 | TRBJ2-2 | TRBV19 | TGTGCCAGTAGTACCGGGACAGGGGGGACCGGGGAGCTGTTTTTT | CASSTGTGGTGELFF
NA | NA | TRBJ1-1 | TRBV18 | TGTGCCAGCTCACCACCCGTCGGGGAATTGAACACTGAAGCTTTCTTT | CASSPPVGELNTEAFF
few | NA | TRBJ1-1 | TRBV28 | TGTGCCAGCACAGGCTCCTGGTGGTACACTGAAGCTTTCTTT | CASTGSWWYTEAFF
NA | NA | TRBJ2-1 | TRBV27 | TGTGCCAGCAGGCCGACAGTTGACCTCCGGAGCTCCTACAATGAGCAGTTCTTC | CASRPTVDLRSSYNEQFF
NA | NA | TRBJ2-3 | TRBV7-8 | TGTGCCAGCAGCGGGTATGTCGTTCTGCAGGGAGGTACAGATACGCAGTATTTT | CASSGYVVLQGGTDTQYF
NA | NA | TRBJ2-3 | TRBV27 | TGTGCCAGCAGTTGGTCCCGGGGCACAGATACGCAGTATTTT | CASSWSRGTDTQYF
few | NA | TRBJ2-3 | TRBV25-1 | TGTGCCAGCAGTGACTCAAAACAAGATACGCAGTATTTT | CASSDSKQDTQYF
NA | TRBD1 | TRBJ2-3 | TRBV19 | TGTGCCAGTAGTATAGGTTGGGGACAGAGCACAGATACGCAGTATTTT | CASSIGWGQSTDTQYF
few | NA | TRBJ1-4 | TRBV28 | TGTGCCAGCAGTTTATGGAGCTTACAGGGATCTAATGAAAAACTGTTTTTT | CASSLWSLQGSNEKLFF
few | NA | TRBJ2-3 | TRBV4-3 | TGCGCCAGCAGCCAAGATGGTCGGGAGTGGGGCACAGATACGCAGTATTTT | CASSQDGREWGTDTQYF
NA | TRBD1 | TRBJ1-1 | TRBV7-9 | TGTTCCAGCAGCGAAAGGACAGGGGGACCTACTAACACTGAAGCTTTCTTT | CSSSERTGGPTNTEAFF
NA | NA | TRBJ2-7 | TRBV19 | TGTGCCAGTAGTACCACAGGAGCATCCTACGAGCAGTACTTC | CASSTTGASYEQYF
NA | TRBD1 | TRBJ1-2 | TRBV6-1 | TGTGCCAGCAGTTTGACAGGGATTAGTAACTATGGCTACACCTTC | CASSLTGISNYGYTF
NA | NA | TRBJ2-7 | TRBV2 | TGTGCCAGCAGTGCTGCCAGGCCACCCTACGAGCAGTACTTC | CASSAARPPYEQYF
NA | TRBD2 | TRBJ2-3 | TRBV7-2 | TGTGCCAGCAGCCCCGGGACTAGCGGGATCGCAGATACGCAGTATTTT | CASSPGTSGIADTQYF
once | NA | TRBJ2-3 | TRBV5-6 | TGTGCCAGCAGCCTCGGAGTTTCAGGGGACAATCAGCCCCAGTATTTT | CASSLGVSGDNQPQYF
NA | TRBD2 | TRBJ2-2 | TRBV6-5 | TGTGCCAGCAGACCTAGCGGGAGTGGTCCCGGGGAGCTGTTTTTT | CASRPSGSGPGELFF
NA | TRBD1 | TRBJ1-2 | TRBV4-3 | TGCGCCAGCAGCACTCGACAGGGGGGCCTATCAAATGGCTACACCTTC | CASSTRQGGLSNGYTF
NA | NA | TRBJ2-2 | TRBV7-2 | TGTGCCAGCAGCTTAAGCCAATCCGGGGAGCTGTTTTTT | CASSLSQSGELFF
NA | NA | TRBJ1-1 | TRBV6-5 | TGTGCCAGCAGTTACACCCCTATACATGGAGGCACTGAAGCTTTCTTT | CASSYTPIHGGTEAFF
NA | NA | TRBJ2-2 | TRBV6-5 | TGTGCCAGCAGGTCTGGGCGAAACACCGGGGAGCTGTTTTTT | CASRSGRNTGELFF
NA | TRBD1 | TRBJ2-7 | TRBV29-1 | TGCAGCGGCATGGGACAGAACTACGAGCAGTACTTC | CSGMGQNYEQYF
few | TRBD1 | TRBJ1-2 | TRBV2 | TGTGCCAGTAGGGGGCGATACTATGGCTACACCTTC | CASRGRYYGYTF
NA | NA | TRBJ1-1 | TRBV15 | TGTGCCACCAGCAGAGCAGGGGCTAGCACTGAAGCTTTCTTT | CATSRAGASTEAFF
once | NA | TRBJ1-2 | TRBV9 | TGTGCCAGCAGCCCTCAGACCGCGGGGACGGATGGTGGCTACACCTTC | CASSPQTAGTDGGYTF
NA | TRBD1 | TRBJ1-2 | TRBV6-1 | TGTGCCAGCAGGGGGACAGGGTGGGGCTACACCTTC | CASRGTGWGYTF
NA | TRBD1 | TRBJ1-1 | TRBV7-2 | TGTGCCAACAGCCCGCAGACAGGGGAGAACACTGAAGCTTTCTTT | CANSPQTGENTEAFF
NA | NA | TRBJ2-5 | TRBV5-1 | TGCGCCAGCAGCACCTCCCTGGCCGAGACCCAGTACTTC | CASSTSLAETQYF